The 18 T cell receptor beta chains below come from one sample, sequenced in a study of cytomegalovirus exposure and HLA in healthy donors. 60 Vbeta and 13 Jbeta primers were used in PCR. Generated by immunoSEQ multiplex PCR, the TCRdb table keeps only in-frame clones and is missing some. The sample lists over 90,000 clones, roughly four fifths occurring once. Sequencing was performed on PBMCs. All receptors come from a man aged 35 to 55 in good health and CMV-seropositive.

The chain is built from TRBV28 and TRBJ2-4; 7 bases are a match to TRBD2. Germline CDR1 is MDHEN and CDR2 is SYDVKM. V trimming: 8 bases; J trimming: 8 bases; junction bases outside the gene matches: 12. The CDR3 loop spans 14 amino acids. CDR3 region: CASGTGGRPDIQYF. As DNA, the CDR3 is TGTGCCAGCGGTACTGGCGGGAGACCGGACATTCAGTACTTC.

The gene calls are TRBV5-1 and TRBJ2-7; D is perhaps TRBD2 (5 bases). This CDR3 contains 14 residues. Germline V lookup: CDR1 SGHRS, CDR2 YFSETQ. The V end lost 1 base, the J end lost 4 bases, and 12 bases lay between the germline ends. CDR3 residues: CASSLYPGIYEQYF. DNA of the CDR3: TGCGCCAGCAGCTTGTATCCGGGGATATACGAGCAGTACTTC.

The chain uses TRBV19 and TRBJ2-1; D is undetermined. Trimming removed 1 base from V and 4 bases from J, with 14 bases in between. The CDR3 is 16 amino acids. Germline CDR1 LNHDA, CDR2 SQIVND (reference sequence). The CDR3 is CASSIAGQHRYNEQFF. The CDR3 DNA reads as TGTGCCAGTAGTATAGCAGGTCAGCACCGATACAATGAGCAGTTCTTC.

This clone was observed a single time. The J gene is TRBJ2-2, the V gene TRBV4-2; 15 bases line up with TRBD2. The germline V gene encodes CDR1 LGHNA and CDR2 YNFKEQ. The CDR3 sequence is 18 residues long. J gave up 4 bases and V 4 bases, and 7 bases lay outside the gene matches. Here the CDR3 DNA reads TGTGCCAGCAGCCTTGGGGGACTAGCGGGAGGAATCACCGGGGAGCTGTTTTTT. Encoded protein: CASSLGGLAGGITGELFF.

This clone occurred once. J is TRBJ1-1 and V is TRBV28; a possible D gene is TRBD1 (6 bases). Germline V lookup: CDR1 MDHEN, CDR2 SYDVKM. Trimming stripped 5 bases from V and 5 bases from J, with 18 bases between. This CDR3 contains 15 residues. CDR3 in amino acids: CASSPPGGRGTEAFF. Here the CDR3 DNA reads TGTGCCAGCAGTCCGCCCGGGGGGCGCGGTACTGAAGCTTTCTTT.

The chain is built from TRBV2 and TRBJ1-4; D perhaps matches TRBD1 (5 bases). This CDR3 contains 14 residues. Germline assignment: CDR1 SNHLY and CDR2 FYNNEI. V lost 8 bases to trimming and J lost 11 bases, with 21 bases between them. This CDR3 reads CASSSVTGVDKLFF. The DNA for the CDR3 is TGTGCCAGCTCAAGTGTAACGGGGGTCGATAAACTGTTTTTT. Looking up the rest from reference TRBV2 and TRBJ1-4 gives the full variable domain: EPEVTQTPSHQVTQMGQEVILRCVPISNHLYFYWYRQILGQKVEFLVSFYNNEISEKSEIFDDQFSVERPDGSNFTLKIRSTKLEDSAMYFCASSSVTGVDKLFFGSGTQLSVL.

V is TRBV5-8 and J is TRBJ1-4, with D perhaps matching TRBD1 (6 bases). With 2 bases removed from V and 7 bases from J, the gap between germline ends came to 12 bases. The CDR3 consists of 14 residues. Germline V gene data show CDR1 as SGHTS and CDR2 as YDEGEE. The CDR3 loop is CASSLLGAGEKLFF. The CDR3 bases are TGTGCCAGCAGCTTATTGGGGGCAGGTGAAAAACTGTTTTTT.

J is TRBJ2-1 and V is TRBV4-1; 10 bases align to TRBD2. The CDR3 has 17 residues. Germline assignment: CDR1 MGHRA and CDR2 YSYEKL. V shed 1 base, J shed 4 bases, and the junction held 7 bases outside the gene matches. CDR3 sequence reads: CASSQGLAGVRYNEQFF. The CDR3 DNA reads TGCGCCAGCAGCCAAGGGCTAGCGGGAGTACGTTACAATGAGCAGTTCTTC.

The gene calls are TRBV11-3 and TRBJ2-6, with TRBD1 identical over 9 bases. Germline V gene sequence: CDR1 SGHNT, CDR2 YENEEA. Trimming cost V 5 bases and J 4 bases; bases outside gene matches: 9. The CDR3 has 17 amino acids. CDR3 protein: CASSPRTGEKGANVLTF. The CDR3 DNA is TGTGCCAGCAGCCCCCGGACAGGGGAGAAAGGGGCCAACGTCCTGACTTTC.

The chain joins TRBV19 to TRBJ1-4; D call uncertain. CDR3 size: 14 residues. Trimming cost V 3 bases and J 5 bases, with 10 bases left between them. Germline CDR1 LNHDA, CDR2 SQIVND (reference sequence). CDR3 in DNA: TGTGCCAGTAGTATGGGGAGACACAATGAAAAACTGTTTTTT. Amino acids: CASSMGRHNEKLFF.

The chain carries TRBV4-1 and TRBJ1-2; unclear D gene. Between the trimmed V and J ends, which lost 4 bases and 1 base, there was a span of 19 bases. CDR3 length: 17 amino acids. Looked up from germline, CDR1 is MGHRA and CDR2 is YSYEKL. CDR3: CASSLGSEAGLNYGYTF. CDR3 bases: TGCGCCAGCAGCCTAGGATCCGAGGCCGGTCTTAACTATGGCTACACCTTC.

The gene calls are TRBV25-1 and TRBJ2-7; D is uncertain. V was shortened by 3 bases and J by 0 bases, with 6 bases between the two germline ends. This CDR3 has 13 residues. The germline CDR1 and CDR2 sequences are MGHDK and SYGVNS. The CDR3 protein is CASSEGPSYEQYF. CDR3 in DNA: TGTGCCAGCAGTGAGGGCCCCTCCTACGAGCAGTACTTC.

This chain uses TRBV9 with TRBJ2-2, with TRBD2 identical over 7 bases. Trimming at V came to 4 bases and at J to 6 bases, leaving 3 bases not matched to a gene. Germline V gene lookup returns CDR1 SGDLS and CDR2 YYNGEE. The CDR3 spans 13 residues. CDR3 in amino acids: CASSPTSAGELFF. The CDR3 region has the DNA TGTGCCAGCAGCCCCACTAGCGCCGGGGAGCTGTTTTTT.

The chain joins TRBV11-2 to TRBJ1-5; D ambiguous. V lost 5 bases and J lost 2, with 10 bases in between. The germline V gene has CDR1 SGHAT and CDR2 FQNNGV. This CDR3 spans 14 amino acids. The CDR3 is CASSTRGGNQPQHF. DNA for the CDR3: TGTGCCAGCAGCACCCGGGGAGGCAATCAGCCCCAGCATTTT.

V usage is TRBV5-1 and J usage is TRBJ2-7; tentatively, D is TRBD2 (6 bases). Trimming shortened V by 2 bases and J by 0 bases, and 12 bases separated the two germline ends. The CDR3 runs to 15 residues. The germline V gene encodes CDR1 SGHRS and CDR2 YFSETQ. The CDR3 spells CASSFVPGVSYEQYF. CDR3 bases: TGCGCCAGCAGCTTTGTTCCGGGGGTCTCCTACGAGCAGTACTTC.

The chain uses TRBV6-5 and TRBJ1-4; 7 positions match TRBD1. Per germline, CDR1 MNHEY and CDR2 SVGAGI. V was pared by 5 bases and J by 4 bases, with 4 bases of the junction left unmatched. The CDR3 sequence is 14 residues long. CDR3 DNA sequence: TGTGCCAGCAGTACGACAGGGTTTAATGAAAAACTGTTTTTT. This gives the protein CASSTTGFNEKLFF.

This clone has a single count. The chain joins TRBV29-1 to TRBJ1-4; 11 nucleotides line up with TRBD1. The CDR3 is 13 amino acids. Losses at the gene ends were 5 bases for V and 7 bases for J; bases not matched to a gene: 3. Germline CDR1 SQVTM, CDR2 ANQGSEA. The CDR3 DNA sequence: TGCAGCGTTTGGGACAGGGGGACTGAAAAACTGTTTTTT. Translation: CSVWDRGTEKLFF.

The chain combines TRBV7-7 with TRBJ2-1; 7 bases match TRBD1. Germline V gene sequence: CDR1 SSHAT, CDR2 FNYEAQ (reference sequence). The ends lost 5 bases at V and 8 bases at J; junction bases unmatched: 12. The CDR3 has 15 residues. The CDR3 is CASSRVGGVGDEQFF. The CDR3 DNA reads TGTGCCAGCAGCCGAGTAGGGGGCGTCGGCGATGAGCAGTTCTTC.